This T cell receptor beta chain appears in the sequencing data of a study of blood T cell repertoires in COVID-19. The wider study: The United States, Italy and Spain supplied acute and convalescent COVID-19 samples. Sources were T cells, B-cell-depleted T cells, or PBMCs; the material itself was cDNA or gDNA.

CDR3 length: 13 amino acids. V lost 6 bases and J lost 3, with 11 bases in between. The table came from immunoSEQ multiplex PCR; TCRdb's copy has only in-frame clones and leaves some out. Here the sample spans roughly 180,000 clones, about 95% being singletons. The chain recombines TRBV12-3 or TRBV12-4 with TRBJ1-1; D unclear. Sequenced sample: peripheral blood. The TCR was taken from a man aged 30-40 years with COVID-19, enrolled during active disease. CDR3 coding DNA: TGTGCCAGCAGCCCTTGGCCAGACACTGAAGCTTTCTTT. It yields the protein CASSPWPDTEAFF.